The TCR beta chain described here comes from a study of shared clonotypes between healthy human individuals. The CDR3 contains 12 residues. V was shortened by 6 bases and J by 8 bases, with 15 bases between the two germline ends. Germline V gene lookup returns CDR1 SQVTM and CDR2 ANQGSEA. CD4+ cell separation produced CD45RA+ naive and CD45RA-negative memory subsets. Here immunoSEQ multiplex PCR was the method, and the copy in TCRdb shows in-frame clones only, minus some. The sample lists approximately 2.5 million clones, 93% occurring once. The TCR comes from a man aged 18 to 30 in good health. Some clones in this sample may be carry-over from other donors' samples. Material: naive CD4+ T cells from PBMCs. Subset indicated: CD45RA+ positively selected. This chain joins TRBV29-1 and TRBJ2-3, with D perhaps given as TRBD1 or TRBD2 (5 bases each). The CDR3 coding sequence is TGCAGCGTCGTGTTAGGGACGGTTACGCAGTATTTT. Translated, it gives CSVVLGTVTQYF.